This TCR beta chain was found in a study of T cells in Graves' hyperthyroidism and ophthalmopathy. This CDR3 has 16 residues. CDR1 and CDR2 from the germline V gene are MNHNS and SASEGT. V shed 6 bases and J 5 bases; nucleotides not matched to a gene: 14. From RNA transcripts, TCR beta CDR3 regions were amplified. Carried out on the TCR CDR3, a first-round RT-PCR used the HTBI primer set. From the multiplex PCR reads, TCRdb called clonotypes with MiXCR, one entry per CDR3 protein. This table holds about 320,000 distinct CDR3 sequences, around a sixth found once. The chain is built from TRBV6-1 and TRBJ2-5; TRBD2 aligns across 8 bases. The sequence was obtained from a man aged 25 to 45 with Graves' hyperthyroidism. The sample taken for sequencing was blood. The CDR3 is CASSTTGRAVGETQYF. The CDR3 nucleotides read TGTGCCAGCAGCACTACCGGGAGGGCCGTAGGGGAGACCCAGTACTTC.